Below are 25 T cell receptor beta chains sequenced from a single sample in a study of long-term antiretroviral therapy in people with HIV. Running of the v3.0 immunoSEQ assay took place at survey level. Profiled with immunoSEQ multiplex PCR; TCRdb holds only in-frame clones, not every one. The repertoire consists of about 11,000 clones, with about 80% occurring once and the leading ten covering 20% to 25%. Specimen: unsorted PBMCs, collected about 7 years after starting antiretroviral therapy. The receptors were gathered from a man aged 50-59 years with HIV.

The V gene is TRBV13, the J gene TRBJ2-2; D not resolved. The CDR3 length is 14 residues. Trimming shortened V by 1 base and J by 3 bases, and 6 bases separated the two germline ends. Germline CDR1 and CDR2: PRHDT and FYEKMQ (reference sequence). The CDR3 protein is CASSLETDTGELFF. In DNA, the CDR3 is TGTGCCAGCAGCTTAGAGACCGACACCGGGGAGCTGTTTTTT.

V is TRBV2 and J is TRBJ2-7; 7 bases agree with TRBD1. The CDR3 is 19 amino acids. Trimming removed 1 base from V and 5 bases from J; junction bases left unmatched: 20. The germline gives CDR1 SNHLY, CDR2 FYNNEI. The CDR3 sequence: CASSEEPLLTGNESHEQYF. As DNA, the CDR3 is TGTGCCAGCAGTGAAGAACCGCTGCTGACAGGGAATGAGAGCCACGAGCAGTACTTC.

The V gene is TRBV6-1, the J gene TRBJ1-5, with D perhaps matching TRBD1 (5 bases). The CDR3 consists of 12 residues. Per germline, CDR1 MNHNS and CDR2 SASEGT. V was trimmed by 7 bases and J by 11 bases, leaving 15 bases between them. The CDR3 loop reads CASTITGETQHF. The DNA for the CDR3 is TGTGCCAGCACCATAACGGGGGAGACCCAGCATTTT.

The sample holds a few counts of this clone. The chain links TRBV6-6 to TRBJ2-5; TRBD2 aligns across 7 bases. The CDR3 length is 15 residues. Germline V gene data show CDR1 as MNHNY and CDR2 as SVGAGI (reference sequence). V lost 2 bases and J lost 2; bases outside the gene matches: 5. The CDR3 DNA follows: TGTGCCAGCAGTTACACGCGGGGGATTCAAGAGACCCAGTACTTC. It yields the protein CASSYTRGIQETQYF.

Here the CDR3 reads CASSFRGGDQETQYF. DNA of the CDR3: TGCGCCAGCAGCTTTCGTGGGGGGGACCAAGAGACCCAGTACTTC. The chain links TRBV5-1 to TRBJ2-5, with 7 nucleotides matching TRBD2. This CDR3 is 15 amino acids long. Germline values: CDR1 SGHRS, CDR2 YFSETQ. V was clipped by 2 bases and J by 0 bases; unmatched bases: 4.

J is TRBJ2-1 and V is TRBV7-6; 13 nucleotides match TRBD2. The CDR3 has 15 amino acids. Germline CDR1 reads SGHVS; CDR2 reads FNYEAQ. Losses at the gene ends were 5 bases for V and 10 bases for J; bases not matched to a gene: 8. In nucleotides, the CDR3 is TGTGCCAGCAGCCTAGGACTAGCGGGGGAGTACGAGCAGTTCTTC. Translation: CASSLGLAGEYEQFF.

The chain carries TRBV6-5 and TRBJ1-5; perhaps TRBD1 as D (6 bases). The V end was cut by 4 bases, the J end by 7 bases, with 11 bases between. The CDR3 consists of 13 residues. Germline V lookup: CDR1 MNHEY, CDR2 SVGAGI. Here the CDR3 reads CASSWRGGQPQHF. The CDR3 nucleotides read TGTGCCAGCAGTTGGCGTGGGGGCCAGCCCCAGCATTTT.

The chain couples TRBV7-9 to TRBJ1-2; D call uncertain. Germline V gene lookup returns CDR1 SEHNR and CDR2 FQNEAQ (reference sequence). The CDR3 consists of 12 residues. Deletions cut 7 bases from V and 7 bases from J, with 13 bases between. This CDR3 is CASTTLRSGYTF. CDR3 DNA sequence: TGTGCCAGCACGACGCTCAGGAGTGGCTACACCTTC. Supplemented by reference TRBV7-9 and TRBJ1-2, the full variable domain reads DTGVSQNPRHKITKRGQNVTFRCDPISEHNRLYWYRQTLGQGPEFLTYFQNEAQLEKSRLLSDRFSAERPKGSFSTLEIQRTEQGDSAMYLCASTTLRSGYTFGSGTRLTVV.

This rearrangement joins TRBV27 to TRBJ2-7; 7 nucleotides agree with TRBD1. V lost 0 bases, J lost 1 base, and 6 bases stayed unmatched. CDR3 length: 16 residues. CDR1 MNHEY and CDR2 SMNVEV come from the germline V gene (reference sequence). The CDR3 protein is CASSLSKGTVSYEQYF. In DNA form, the CDR3 reads TGTGCCAGCAGTTTATCGAAGGGGACAGTTTCCTACGAGCAGTACTTC.

The chain links TRBV27 to TRBJ2-2; D is undetermined. The CDR3 spans 11 residues. Per germline, CDR1 MNHEY and CDR2 SMNVEV (reference sequence). V was clipped by 6 bases and J by 3 bases, with 2 bases between them. Here the CDR3 DNA reads TGTGCCAGCAGAGACACCGGGGAGCTGTTTTTT. Translated: CASRDTGELFF.

This chain connects TRBV6-5 to TRBJ2-7; D ambiguous. The V gene's germline CDR1 is MNHEY and CDR2 SVGAGI. V lost 6 bases to trimming and J lost 1 base, with 7 bases between them. This CDR3 is 12 amino acids long. The CDR3 nucleotides read TGTGCCAGCAGGGGGATTTCCTACGAGCAGTACTTC. This codes for CASRGISYEQYF.

This clone was detected a few times. The rearrangement joins TRBV29-1 to TRBJ2-1; no definite D call. CDR1 and CDR2 from the germline V gene are SQVTM and ANQGSEA. V lost 5 bases to trimming and J lost 0 bases, with 8 bases between them. The CDR3 totals 13 residues. CDR3 sequence reads: CSVRLISYNEQFF. CDR3 DNA sequence: TGCAGCGTTCGCCTCATCTCCTACAATGAGCAGTTCTTC.

This rearrangement joins TRBV6-6 to TRBJ1-2, with TRBD1 matching 8 bases. The junction had 7 bases not matched to a gene; V was cut back by 0 bases and J by 4 bases. The CDR3 extends over 16 amino acids. The V gene's germline CDR1 is MNHNY and CDR2 SVGAGI (reference sequence). CDR3 residues: CASSYSRQGKGYGYTF. CDR3 DNA: TGTGCCAGCAGTTACTCACGACAGGGGAAGGGCTATGGCTACACCTTC.

The gene calls are TRBV6-5 and TRBJ2-3; 9 nucleotides line up with TRBD2. Per germline, CDR1 MNHEY and CDR2 SVGAGI. The CDR3 covers 15 residues. The J segment lost 3 bases and the V segment lost 3 bases, leaving 4 bases of the junction unmatched. This CDR3 is CASSYLAGRTDTQYF. The CDR3, as DNA: TGTGCCAGCAGTTATCTAGCGGGGCGTACAGATACGCAGTATTTT.

For the CDR3, the DNA is TGCAGCGTTGAAGATCTAAGCGGTAACAATGAGCAGTTCTTC. Translated: CSVEDLSGNNEQFF. This rearrangement joins TRBV29-1 to TRBJ2-1, with D perhaps matching TRBD2 (5 bases). The CDR3 is 14 amino acids. Germline V gene data show CDR1 as SQVTM and CDR2 as ANQGSEA. The ends were cut back, 0 bases at V and 5 bases at J, with 11 bases in the middle.

This clone came up once. The rearrangement uses TRBV5-1 and TRBJ2-7; D gene ambiguous. V was clipped by 0 bases and J by 0 bases, with 16 bases between them. CDR1 is SGHRS, CDR2 YFSETQ, per germline. The CDR3 is 17 amino acids. The CDR3 region is CASSLGGLSDISYEQYF. Written as DNA, the CDR3 is TGCGCCAGCAGCTTGGGAGGTCTCTCCGACATCTCCTACGAGCAGTACTTC.

This clone was seen more than once but under ten times. The V call is TRBV2, the J call TRBJ1-1, with D unresolved. V was clipped by 8 bases and J by 7 bases, with 8 bases between them. The V gene's germline CDR1 is SNHLY and CDR2 FYNNEI. There are 10 residues in the CDR3. DNA for the CDR3: TGTGCCAGCGGTTATATTGAAGCTTTCTTT. Residues: CASGYIEAFF.

V gene TRBV4-1 combines with J gene TRBJ2-3, with 8 positions matching TRBD1. Germline V gene data show CDR1 as MGHRA and CDR2 as YSYEKL. V lost 5 bases and J lost 4; bases outside the gene matches: 5. This CDR3 has 14 residues. DNA of the CDR3: TGCGCCAGCAGCTCGACGGACAGGGCAGATACGCAGTATTTT. This gives the protein CASSSTDRADTQYF.

This sequence joins TRBV6-7 and TRBJ2-2; a weak D match, TRBD2 (5 bases). TRBV6-7 is recorded as an ORF, its role being uncertain. CDR3 length: 13 residues. The V end lost 5 bases, the J end lost 7 bases, and 11 bases lay between the germline ends. CDR3 in amino acids: CASSLREYGELFF. DNA of the CDR3: TGTGCCAGCAGTCTTCGGGAATACGGGGAGCTGTTTTTT.

The genes are TRBV10-2 and TRBJ2-7; no reliable D call. The CDR3 has 14 amino acids. Germline V gene data show CDR1 as WSHSY and CDR2 as SAAADI. V was trimmed by 3 bases and J by 4 bases, leaving 13 bases between them. The CDR3 DNA is TGCGCCAGCAGTGATTCCCGGGTCGAGTACGAGCAGTACTTC. Residues: CASSDSRVEYEQYF.

This chain uses TRBV27 with TRBJ2-7; a weak D match, TRBD2 (7 bases). Per germline, CDR1 MNHEY and CDR2 SMNVEV (reference sequence). V shed 5 bases and J shed 1 base, with 18 bases lying between them. The CDR3 runs to 16 residues. CDR3 nucleotides: TGTGCCAGCAGTCACTCCGGGGGGACAATTTCCTACGAGCAGTACTTC. This translates into CASSHSGGTISYEQYF.

The chain carries TRBV28 and TRBJ2-7; D is possibly TRBD1 or TRBD2 (5 bases each). Germline CDR1 reads MDHEN; CDR2 reads SYDVKM. Trimming cost V 7 bases and J 5 bases, with 15 bases left between them. The CDR3 runs 13 residues. In DNA, the CDR3 is TGTGCCAGCAAACTGCGTGGGGGAAACGAGCAGTACTTC. Translation gives CASKLRGGNEQYF.

The chain combines TRBV11-1 with TRBJ1-1; tentative D call: TRBD1 (6 bases). Germline CDR1 is SGHAT and CDR2 is FQDESV (reference sequence). The CDR3 length is 16 residues. Trimming cost V 0 bases and J 7 bases, with 18 bases left between them. For the CDR3, the DNA is TGTGCCAGCAGCTTAGCCCCCCAGGGGCAGGACGGTGAAGCTTTCTTT. Its protein is CASSLAPQGQDGEAFF.

CDR3 residues: CATSSSGDMLNTEAFF. Here the CDR3 DNA reads TGTGCCACCAGCAGCTCAGGGGATATGCTTAACACTGAAGCTTTCTTT. This chain joins TRBV15 and TRBJ1-1, with D perhaps TRBD1 (6 bases). Trimming left V 3 bases short and J 2 bases short, with 16 bases between. CDR3 length equals 16 residues. The germline gives CDR1 LNHNV, CDR2 YYDKDF (reference sequence).

This clone has just one count. V is TRBV19 and J is TRBJ2-7, with D perhaps matching TRBD1 (6 bases). The V and J ends lost 5 bases and 3 bases respectively, with 14 bases between them. CDR3 length: 14 residues. Per germline, CDR1 LNHDA and CDR2 SQIVND (reference sequence). The CDR3 here is CASSPSGHNYEQYF. DNA of the CDR3: TGTGCCAGTAGTCCTTCGGGACACAACTACGAGCAGTACTTC.